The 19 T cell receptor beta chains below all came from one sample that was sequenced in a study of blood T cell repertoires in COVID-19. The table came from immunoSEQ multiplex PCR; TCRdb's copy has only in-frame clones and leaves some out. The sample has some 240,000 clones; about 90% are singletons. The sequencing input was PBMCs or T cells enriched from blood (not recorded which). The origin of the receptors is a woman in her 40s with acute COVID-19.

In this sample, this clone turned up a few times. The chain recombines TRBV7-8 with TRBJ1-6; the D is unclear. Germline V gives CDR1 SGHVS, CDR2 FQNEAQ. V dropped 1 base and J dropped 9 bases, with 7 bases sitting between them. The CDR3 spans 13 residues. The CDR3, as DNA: TGTGCCAGCAGCTTAGAGTGGGCTTCACCCCTCCACTTT. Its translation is CASSLEWASPLHF. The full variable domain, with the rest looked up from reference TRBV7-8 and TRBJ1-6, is GAGVSQSPRYKVAKRGQDVALRCDPISGHVSLFWYQQALGQGPEFLTYFQNEAQLDKSGLPSDRFFAERPEGSVSTLKIQRTQQEDSAVYLCASSLEWASPLHFGNGTRLTVT.

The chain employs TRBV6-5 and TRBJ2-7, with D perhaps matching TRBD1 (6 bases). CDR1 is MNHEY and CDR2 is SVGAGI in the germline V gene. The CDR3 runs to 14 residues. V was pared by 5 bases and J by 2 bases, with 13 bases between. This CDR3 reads CASSPPGHPYEQYF. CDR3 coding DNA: TGTGCCAGCAGTCCCCCGGGACACCCCTACGAGCAGTACTTC.

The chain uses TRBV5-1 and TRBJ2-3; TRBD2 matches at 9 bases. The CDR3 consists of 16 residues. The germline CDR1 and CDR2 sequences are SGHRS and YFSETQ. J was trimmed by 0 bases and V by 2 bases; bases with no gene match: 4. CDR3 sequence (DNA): TGCGCCAGCAGCTTCAAACTAGCGGGTAGCACAGATACGCAGTATTTT. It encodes CASSFKLAGSTDTQYF.

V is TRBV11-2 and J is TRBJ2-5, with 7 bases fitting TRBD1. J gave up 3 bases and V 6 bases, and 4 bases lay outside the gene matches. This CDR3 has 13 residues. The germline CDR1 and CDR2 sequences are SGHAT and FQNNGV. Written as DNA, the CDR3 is TGTGCCAGCAGTAAAGGGACAGAAGAGACCCAGTACTTC. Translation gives CASSKGTEETQYF.

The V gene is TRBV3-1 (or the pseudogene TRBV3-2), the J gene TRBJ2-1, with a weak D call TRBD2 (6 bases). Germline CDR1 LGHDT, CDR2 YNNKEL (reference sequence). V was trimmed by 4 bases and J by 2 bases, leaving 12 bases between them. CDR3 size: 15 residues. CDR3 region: CASSPLTRPYNEQFF. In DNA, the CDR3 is TGTGCCAGCAGCCCACTGACTAGGCCCTACAATGAGCAGTTCTTC.

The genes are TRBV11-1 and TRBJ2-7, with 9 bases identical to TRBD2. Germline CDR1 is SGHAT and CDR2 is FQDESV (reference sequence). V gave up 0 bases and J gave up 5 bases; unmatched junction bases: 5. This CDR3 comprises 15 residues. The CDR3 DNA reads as TGTGCCAGCAGCTTAGCTCCGACTAGCGGAGACGAGCAGTACTTC. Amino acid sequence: CASSLAPTSGDEQYF.

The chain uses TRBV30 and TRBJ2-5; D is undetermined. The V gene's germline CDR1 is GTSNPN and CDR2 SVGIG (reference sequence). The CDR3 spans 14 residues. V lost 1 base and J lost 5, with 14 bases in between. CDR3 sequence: CAWSGNPSKETQYF. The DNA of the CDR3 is TGTGCCTGGAGTGGAAACCCTAGTAAGGAGACCCAGTACTTC.

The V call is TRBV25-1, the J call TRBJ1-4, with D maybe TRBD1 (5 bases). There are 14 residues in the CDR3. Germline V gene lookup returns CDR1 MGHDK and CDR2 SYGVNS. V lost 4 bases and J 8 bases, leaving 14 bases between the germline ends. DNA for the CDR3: TGTGCCAGCAGTGCGACAGTGGAGAGGGAAAAACTGTTTTTT. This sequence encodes CASSATVEREKLFF.

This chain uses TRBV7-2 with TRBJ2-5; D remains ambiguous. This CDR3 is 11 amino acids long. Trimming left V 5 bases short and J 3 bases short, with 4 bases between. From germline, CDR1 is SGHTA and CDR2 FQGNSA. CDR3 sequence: CASSLKETQYF. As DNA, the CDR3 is TGTGCCAGCAGCCTAAAAGAGACCCAGTACTTC.

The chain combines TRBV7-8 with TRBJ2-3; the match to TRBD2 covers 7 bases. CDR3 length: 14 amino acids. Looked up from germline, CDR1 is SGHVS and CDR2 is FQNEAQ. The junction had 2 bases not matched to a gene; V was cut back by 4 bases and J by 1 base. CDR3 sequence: CASSWTRGTDTQYF. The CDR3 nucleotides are TGTGCCAGCAGCTGGACTAGGGGCACAGATACGCAGTATTTT. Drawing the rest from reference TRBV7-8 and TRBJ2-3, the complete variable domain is GAGVSQSPRYKVAKRGQDVALRCDPISGHVSLFWYQQALGQGPEFLTYFQNEAQLDKSGLPSDRFFAERPEGSVSTLKIQRTQQEDSAVYLCASSWTRGTDTQYFGPGTRLTVL.

CDR3 region: CATRRGTQETQYF. The CDR3 bases are TGTGCCACCCGGAGGGGAACGCAAGAGACCCAGTACTTC. V gene TRBV6-5 combines with J gene TRBJ2-5; tentatively, D is TRBD2 (6 bases). From germline, CDR1 is MNHEY and CDR2 SVGAGI. The CDR3 is 13 residues long. V lost 10 bases and J 2 bases, leaving 14 bases between the germline ends.

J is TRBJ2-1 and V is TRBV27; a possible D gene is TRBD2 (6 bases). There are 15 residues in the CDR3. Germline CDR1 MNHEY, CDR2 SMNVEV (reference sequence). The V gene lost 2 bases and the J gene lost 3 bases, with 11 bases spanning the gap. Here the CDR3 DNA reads TGTGCCAGCAGTTTAGGCGGGGTCTACTACAATGAGCAGTTCTTC. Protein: CASSLGGVYYNEQFF.

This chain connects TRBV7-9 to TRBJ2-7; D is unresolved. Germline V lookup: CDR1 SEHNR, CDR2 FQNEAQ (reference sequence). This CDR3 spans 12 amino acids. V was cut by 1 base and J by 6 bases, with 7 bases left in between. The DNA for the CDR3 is TGTGCCAGCAGCTTAGATCGGTCCGAGCAGTACTTC. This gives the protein CASSLDRSEQYF. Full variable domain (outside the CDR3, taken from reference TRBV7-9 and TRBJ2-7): DTGVSQNPRHKITKRGQNVTFRCDPISEHNRLYWYRQTLGQGPEFLTYFQNEAQLEKSRLLSDRFSAERPKGSFSTLEIQRTEQGDSAMYLCASSLDRSEQYFGPGTRLTVT.

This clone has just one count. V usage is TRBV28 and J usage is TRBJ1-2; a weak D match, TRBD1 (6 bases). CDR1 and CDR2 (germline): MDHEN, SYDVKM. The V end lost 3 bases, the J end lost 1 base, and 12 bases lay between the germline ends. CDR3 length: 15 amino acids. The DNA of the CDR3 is TGTGCCAGCAGTTTGTCAGAGGGGGTTAACTATGGCTACACCTTC. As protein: CASSLSEGVNYGYTF.

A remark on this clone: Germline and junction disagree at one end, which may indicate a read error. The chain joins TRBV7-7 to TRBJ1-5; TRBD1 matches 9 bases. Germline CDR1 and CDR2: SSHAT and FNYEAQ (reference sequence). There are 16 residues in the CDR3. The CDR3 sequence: CASSPRDRENNQPQHF. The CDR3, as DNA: TGTGCTAGCAGCCCACGGGACAGGGAAAACAATCAGCCCCAGCATTTT.

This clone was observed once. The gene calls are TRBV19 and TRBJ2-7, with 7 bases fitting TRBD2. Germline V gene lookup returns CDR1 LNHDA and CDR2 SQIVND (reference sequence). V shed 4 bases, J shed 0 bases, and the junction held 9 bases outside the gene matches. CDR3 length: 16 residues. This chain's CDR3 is CASSTLTSQSSYEQYF. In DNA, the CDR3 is TGTGCCAGTAGTACTCTGACTAGCCAGAGCTCCTACGAGCAGTACTTC. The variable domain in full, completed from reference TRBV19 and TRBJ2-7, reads DGGITQSPKYLFRKEGQNVTLSCEQNLNHDAMYWYRQDPGQGLRLIYYSQIVNDFQKGDIAEGYSVSREKKESFPLTVTSAQKNPTAFYLCASSTLTSQSSYEQYFGPGTRLTVT.

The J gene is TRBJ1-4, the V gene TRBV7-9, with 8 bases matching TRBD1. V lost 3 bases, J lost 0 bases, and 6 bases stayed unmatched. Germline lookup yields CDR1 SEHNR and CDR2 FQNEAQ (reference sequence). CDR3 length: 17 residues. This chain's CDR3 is CASSFSGGGSTNEKLFF. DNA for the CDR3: TGTGCCAGCAGCTTCTCAGGGGGCGGCTCAACTAATGAAAAACTGTTTTTT.

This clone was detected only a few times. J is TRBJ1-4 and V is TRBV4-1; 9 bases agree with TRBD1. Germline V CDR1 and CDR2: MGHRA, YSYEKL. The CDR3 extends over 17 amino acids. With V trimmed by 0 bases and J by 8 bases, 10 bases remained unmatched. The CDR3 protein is CASSQDLAGTGREKLFF. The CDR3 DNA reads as TGCGCCAGCAGCCAAGATTTGGCCGGGACAGGGAGGGAAAAACTGTTTTTT.

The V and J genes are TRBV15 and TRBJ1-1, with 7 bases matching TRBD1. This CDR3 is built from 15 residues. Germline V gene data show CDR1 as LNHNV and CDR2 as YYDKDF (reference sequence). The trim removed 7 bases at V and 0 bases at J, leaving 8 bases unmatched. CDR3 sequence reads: CATMGQSNLNTEAFF. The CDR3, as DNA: TGTGCCACCATGGGACAGTCCAACTTGAACACTGAAGCTTTCTTT.